The 26 T cell receptor beta chains listed next were all sequenced from one sample in a study of identical twins. One entry per CDR3 protein, called by TCRdb with MiXCR from the 5' RACE reads. Of about 730,000 distinct CDR3 sequences listed, less than 25% are singletons. A further study also used this sample, focusing on T cells expressing NK-cell markers.

The sample taken for sequencing was PBMCs. The source is a woman younger than 35 in good health.

The chain employs TRBV7-2 and TRBJ2-3, with a possible D match to TRBD2 (7 bases). The V gene's germline CDR1 is SGHTA and CDR2 FQGNSA. CDR3 length: 16 amino acids. V was clipped by 5 bases and J by 2 bases, with 17 bases between them. CDR3 loop: CASSRGARQATDTQYF. The CDR3 coding sequence is TGTGCCAGCAGCCGGGGGGCTAGGCAGGCCACAGATACGCAGTATTTT.

This clonotype was observed a handful of times. The rearrangement uses TRBV12-5 and TRBJ2-1; the D is unclear. The CDR3 contains 17 residues. Germline-derived CDR1 and CDR2 are LGHNT and FRNRAP. Trimming took off 5 bases at V and 0 bases at J, with 17 bases between the two ends. The CDR3: CASGPTVGGSSYNEQFF. The CDR3 DNA reads TGTGCTAGTGGTCCCACCGTTGGCGGAAGCTCCTACAATGAGCAGTTCTTC.

Only a few counts were recorded for this clonotype. This sequence joins TRBV27 and TRBJ2-3, with D possibly called TRBD1 or TRBD2 (5 bases each). The V gene's germline CDR1 is MNHEY and CDR2 SMNVEV (reference sequence). V dropped 4 bases and J dropped 6 bases, with 17 bases sitting between them. The length of the CDR3 is 15 residues. CDR3 residues: CASSSGPGWGDTQYF. In nucleotides, the CDR3 is TGTGCCAGCAGTTCGGGGCCCGGATGGGGGGATACGCAGTATTTT.

This clonotype occurred a few times. The chain links TRBV20-1 to TRBJ2-1; D may correspond to TRBD1 or TRBD2 (5 bases each). The CDR3 runs 14 residues. With 2 bases removed from V and 9 bases from J, the gap between germline ends came to 17 bases. The germline V gene encodes CDR1 DFQATT and CDR2 SNEGSKA (reference sequence). CDR3 region: CSARRYGRRGEQFF. In DNA form, the CDR3 reads TGCAGTGCTAGACGATATGGGAGAAGGGGTGAGCAGTTCTTC.

The rearrangement joins TRBV20-1 to TRBJ2-7; D possibly corresponds to TRBD2 (5 bases). Germline V gives CDR1 DFQATT, CDR2 SNEGSKA (reference sequence). The CDR3 extends over 13 amino acids. In DNA, the CDR3 is TGCAGCGCCGGGAAACAGATAAACTACGAGCAGTACTTC. Translated: CSAGKQINYEQYF.

The rearrangement links TRBV7-3 to TRBJ2-1, with unresolved D. Germline V gives CDR1 SGHTA, CDR2 FQGTGA. The germline V and J ends were trimmed by 5 bases and 0 bases, with 11 bases remaining between them. CDR3 length: 15 residues. Here the CDR3 reads CASSGKVSSYNEQFF. CDR3 nucleotides: TGTGCCAGCAGCGGAAAAGTGAGCTCCTACAATGAGCAGTTCTTC.

The chain carries TRBV15 and TRBJ1-1, with D possibly matching TRBD1 (6 bases). CDR3 size: 15 residues. The germline V gene has CDR1 LNHNV and CDR2 YYDKDF (reference sequence). V was trimmed by 0 bases and J by 5 bases, leaving 13 bases between them. The CDR3 DNA follows: TGTGCCACCAGCAGAGATCGGATTAGGGGGACTGAAGCTTTCTTT. Its translation: CATSRDRIRGTEAFF.

This clonotype was counted between two and nine times. The chain links TRBV9 to TRBJ1-2, with TRBD1 matching over 8 bases. Germline V gene lookup returns CDR1 SGDLS and CDR2 YYNGEE. After removal of 7 bases from V and 9 bases from J, the junction contained 11 bases not matched to a gene. The length of the CDR3 is 13 residues. The CDR3 region is CASSSWGQDSYTF. The CDR3 bases are TGTGCCAGCTCTTCTTGGGGACAGGATAGCTACACCTTC.

This clonotype was seen many times. The rearrangement uses TRBV20-1 and TRBJ2-7, with D perhaps being TRBD1 or TRBD2 (5 bases each). The germline CDR1 and CDR2 sequences are DFQATT and SNEGSKA (reference sequence). V lost 7 bases and J lost 3, with 16 bases in between. CDR3 length: 13 amino acids. CDR3 nucleotides: TGCAGTGGCCTCCGGGGCGAAGACTACGAGCAGTACTTC. Translating it yields CSGLRGEDYEQYF.

This clonotype was counted at least ten times. The chain couples TRBV11-1 to TRBJ2-3, with 9 nucleotides matching TRBD2. The CDR3 covers 17 residues. Germline V lookup: CDR1 SGHAT, CDR2 FQDESV (reference sequence). V dropped 3 bases and J dropped 0; count of bases not matched to a gene: 7. DNA for the CDR3: TGTGCCAGCAGCTTGGGCCGTAGCGGGGGCAGCACAGATACGCAGTATTTT. Translation: CASSLGRSGGSTDTQYF.

In this sample, this clonotype turned up many times. The J gene is TRBJ1-2, the V gene TRBV20-1; 11 bases map to TRBD1. The germline CDR1 and CDR2 sequences are DFQATT and SNEGSKA (reference sequence). With 6 bases clipped from V and 2 bases from J, the junction kept 8 bases outside the gene matches. The length of the CDR3 is 15 residues. This CDR3 is CSAKDRDRGNYGYTF. DNA of the CDR3: TGCAGTGCCAAAGACCGGGACAGGGGGAACTATGGCTACACCTTC.

This clonotype was seen more than once but under ten times. The chain employs TRBV7-2 and TRBJ1-1, with D possibly matching TRBD1 (6 bases). Germline CDR1 reads SGHTA; CDR2 reads FQGNSA. V was pared by 1 base and J by 4 bases, with 16 bases between. There are 16 residues in the CDR3. CDR3 bases: TGTGCCAGCAGCTTAGTCGGGGGCAGGGTGGGCACTGAAGCTTTCTTT. The encoded protein is CASSLVGGRVGTEAFF. The full variable domain, rest sourced from reference TRBV7-2 and TRBJ1-1, is GAGVSQSPSNKVTEKGKDVELRCDPISGHTALYWYRQSLGQGLEFLIYFQGNSAPDKSGLPSDRFSAERTGGSVSTLTIQRTQQEDSAVYLCASSLVGGRVGTEAFFGQGTRLTVV.

In this sample, this clonotype turned up a few times. The CDR3 nucleotides are TGCGCCAGCAGCCAAGCGATGCCTTTCTACGAGCAGTACTTC. Translation gives CASSQAMPFYEQYF. The V gene is TRBV4-3, the J gene TRBJ2-7, with D uncertain. The CDR3 sequence is 14 residues long. Per the germline V gene, CDR1 is LGHNA and CDR2 is YSLEER. Trimming took off 1 base at V and 3 bases at J, with 10 bases between the two ends.

This clonotype was counted many times. The V and J genes are TRBV12-3 or TRBV12-4 and TRBJ2-1; D remains ambiguous. CDR3 size: 12 residues. Trimming removed 8 bases from V and 9 bases from J, with 14 bases in between. The CDR3 region has the DNA TGTGCCAGCCTATCGAGGATCCGTGAGCAGTTCTTC. It codes for CASLSRIREQFF.

This clonotype was observed many times. The chain has TRBV3-1 and TRBJ2-5; D perhaps matches TRBD2 (5 bases). Germline V gives CDR1 LGHDT, CDR2 YNNKEL (reference sequence). The V gene lost 3 bases and the J gene lost 7 bases, with 6 bases spanning the gap. The CDR3 contains 11 residues. CDR3 region: CASSQAGTQYF. CDR3 coding DNA: TGTGCCAGCAGCCAGGCGGGGACCCAGTACTTC.

V is TRBV20-1 and J is TRBJ1-2; D call uncertain. The CDR3 runs 16 residues. The V gene lost 0 bases and the J gene lost 0 bases, with 14 bases spanning the gap. The germline V gene encodes CDR1 DFQATT and CDR2 SNEGSKA (reference sequence). CDR3 loop: CSARDRAHSANYGYTF. The CDR3 DNA follows: TGCAGTGCTAGAGATCGGGCGCACTCAGCTAACTATGGCTACACCTTC.

This chain connects TRBV20-1 to TRBJ2-6; no definite D call. Germline CDR1 reads DFQATT; CDR2 reads SNEGSKA (reference sequence). V lost 1 base to trimming and J lost 0 bases, with 10 bases between them. The CDR3 runs 16 residues. CDR3 DNA: TGCAGTGCTAGAGCTGCAGGAATCTCTGGGGCCAACGTCCTGACTTTC. Translation: CSARAAGISGANVLTF.

The genes are TRBV29-1 and TRBJ1-1, with D possibly matching TRBD1 (6 bases). V lost 8 bases and J lost 2, with 9 bases in between. Germline-derived CDR1 and CDR2 are SQVTM and ANQGSEA. The CDR3 contains 11 residues. The CDR3 protein is CSWTANTEAFF. The CDR3 DNA follows: TGCAGCTGGACAGCCAACACTGAAGCTTTCTTT.

The chain has TRBV12-3 or TRBV12-4 and TRBJ2-2; no clear D. This CDR3 is built from 13 residues. V lost 6 bases and J lost 6, with 11 bases in between. The chain's CDR3 is CASSPDGAGELFF. CDR3 bases: TGTGCCAGCAGCCCTGATGGCGCCGGGGAGCTGTTTTTT.

This clonotype was seen more than once but under ten times. V and J are TRBV20-1 and TRBJ2-7; D is perhaps TRBD2 (6 bases). The CDR3 is 14 amino acids. The V and J ends lost 4 bases and 3 bases respectively, with 16 bases between them. Germline CDR1 and CDR2: DFQATT and SNEGSKA (reference sequence). CDR3 DNA sequence: TGCAGTGCTAATCTTATTGCGGGGAGCTACGAGCAGTACTTC. Protein sequence: CSANLIAGSYEQYF.

This clonotype was seen repeatedly, ten times or more. The chain uses TRBV6-1 and TRBJ2-3; TRBD1 matches at 8 bases. CDR1 is MNHNS, CDR2 SASEGT, per germline. CDR3 length: 14 amino acids. Trimming cost V 6 bases and J 7 bases; bases outside gene matches: 9. The CDR3 spells CASRRDRKANTQYF. For the CDR3, the DNA is TGTGCCAGCAGGAGGGACAGGAAAGCTAATACGCAGTATTTT.

This clonotype occurred many times. The V and J genes are TRBV3-1 and TRBJ1-1, with a possible D match to TRBD1 (5 bases). V was cut by 3 bases and J by 1 base, with 9 bases left in between. CDR3 size: 14 residues. The germline CDR1 and CDR2 sequences are LGHDT and YNNKEL (reference sequence). This CDR3 reads CASSQTGGNTEAFF. For the CDR3, the DNA is TGTGCCAGCAGCCAGACGGGGGGGAACACTGAAGCTTTCTTT. Full variable domain (missing parts from reference TRBV3-1 and TRBJ1-1): DTAVSQTPKYLVTQMGNDKSIKCEQNLGHDTMYWYKQDSKKFLKIMFSYNNKELIINETVPNRFSPKSPDKAHLNLHINSLELGDSAVYFCASSQTGGNTEAFFGQGTRLTVV.

The V gene is TRBV7-2, the J gene TRBJ2-7, with a weak D call TRBD2 (5 bases). This CDR3 is built from 14 residues. V lost 1 base, J lost 7 bases, and 14 bases lay in between. Germline CDR1 reads SGHTA; CDR2 reads FQGNSA. CDR3: CASSLDRTSGEQYF. For the CDR3, the DNA is TGTGCCAGCAGCTTAGATCGCACATCGGGAGAGCAGTACTTC.

This chain joins TRBV12-3 or TRBV12-4 and TRBJ1-5, with D perhaps matching TRBD1 (5 bases). The CDR3 runs to 14 residues. Trimming left V 4 bases short and J 0 bases short, with 7 bases between. The CDR3: CASSSGASNQPQHF. As DNA, the CDR3 is TGTGCCAGCAGTTCTGGGGCTAGCAATCAGCCCCAGCATTTT.

This clonotype turned up a few times. J is TRBJ2-2 and V is TRBV6-5; 14 nucleotides align to TRBD2. Germline V CDR1 and CDR2: MNHEY, SVGAGI. V lost 2 bases and J lost 5; bases outside the gene matches: 4. The CDR3 length is 17 residues. CDR3 bases: TGTGCCAGCAGTTACGGGACTAGCGGGGGACCTACCGGGGAGCTGTTTTTT. Translated, it gives CASSYGTSGGPTGELFF.

The V call is TRBV20-1, the J call TRBJ2-3; D remains unclear. CDR1 is DFQATT, CDR2 SNEGSKA, per germline (reference sequence). V was shortened by 3 bases and J by 1 base, with 14 bases between the two germline ends. This CDR3 spans 15 amino acids. The CDR3 bases are TGCAGTGCTAGTAGCCAACAAGTTCGCACAGATACGCAGTATTTT. Residues: CSASSQQVRTDTQYF.